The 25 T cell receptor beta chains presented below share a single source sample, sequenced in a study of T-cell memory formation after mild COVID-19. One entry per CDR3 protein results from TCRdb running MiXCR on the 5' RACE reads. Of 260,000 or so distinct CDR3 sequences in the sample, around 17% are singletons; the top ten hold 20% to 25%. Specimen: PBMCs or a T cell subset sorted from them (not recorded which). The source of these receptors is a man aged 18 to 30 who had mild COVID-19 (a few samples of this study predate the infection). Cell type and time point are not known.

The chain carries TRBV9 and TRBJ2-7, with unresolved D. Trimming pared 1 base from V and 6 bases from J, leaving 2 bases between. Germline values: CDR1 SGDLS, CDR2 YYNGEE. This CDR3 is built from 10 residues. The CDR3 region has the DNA TGTGCCAGCAGCGTAATCGAGCAGTACGTC. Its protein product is CASSVIEQYV.

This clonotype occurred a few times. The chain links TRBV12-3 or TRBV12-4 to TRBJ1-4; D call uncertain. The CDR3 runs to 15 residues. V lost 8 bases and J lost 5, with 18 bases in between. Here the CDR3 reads CASQLNSGENEKLFF. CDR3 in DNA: TGTGCCAGCCAATTGAACTCCGGGGAGAATGAAAAACTGTTTTTT.

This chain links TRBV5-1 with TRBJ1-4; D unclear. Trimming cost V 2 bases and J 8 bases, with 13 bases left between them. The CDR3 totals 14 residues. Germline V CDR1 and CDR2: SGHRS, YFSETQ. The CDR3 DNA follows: TGCGCCAGCAGCTTCGGCCAAAGAGGCGAAAAACTGTTTTTT. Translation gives CASSFGQRGEKLFF.

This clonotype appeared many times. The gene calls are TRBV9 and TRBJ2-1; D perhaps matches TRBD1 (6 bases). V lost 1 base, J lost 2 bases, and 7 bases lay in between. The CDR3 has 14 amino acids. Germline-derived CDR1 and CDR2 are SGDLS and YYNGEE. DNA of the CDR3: TGTGCCAGCAGCGTACAGGGGACCTACAATGAGCAGTTCTTC. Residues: CASSVQGTYNEQFF.

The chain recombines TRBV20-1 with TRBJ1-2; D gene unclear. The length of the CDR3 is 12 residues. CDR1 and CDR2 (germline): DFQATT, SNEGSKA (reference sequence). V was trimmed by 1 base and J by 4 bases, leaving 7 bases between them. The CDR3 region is CSARVGVYGYTF. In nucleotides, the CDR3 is TGCAGTGCTAGAGTTGGGGTCTATGGCTACACCTTC.

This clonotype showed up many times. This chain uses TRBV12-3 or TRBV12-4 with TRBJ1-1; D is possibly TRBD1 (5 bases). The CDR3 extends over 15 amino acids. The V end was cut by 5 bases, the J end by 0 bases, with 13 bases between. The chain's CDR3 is CASSPRWGLNTEAFF. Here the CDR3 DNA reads TGTGCCAGCAGTCCACGTTGGGGACTGAACACTGAAGCTTTCTTT.

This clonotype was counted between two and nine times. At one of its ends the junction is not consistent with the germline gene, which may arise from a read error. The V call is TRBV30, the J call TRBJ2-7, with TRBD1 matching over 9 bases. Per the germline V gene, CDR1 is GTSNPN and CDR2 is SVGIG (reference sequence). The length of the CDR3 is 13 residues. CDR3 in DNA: TGTGCCCGGAGAAGGACAGGGGCACACGAGCAGTACTTC. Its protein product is CARRRTGAHEQYF.

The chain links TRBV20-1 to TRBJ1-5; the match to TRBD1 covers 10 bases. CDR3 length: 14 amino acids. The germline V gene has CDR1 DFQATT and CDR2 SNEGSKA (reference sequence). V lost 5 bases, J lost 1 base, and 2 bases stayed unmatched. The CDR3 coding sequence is TGCAGTGCTCGACAGGGGGCGAGCAATCAGCCCCAGCATTTT. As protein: CSARQGASNQPQHF.

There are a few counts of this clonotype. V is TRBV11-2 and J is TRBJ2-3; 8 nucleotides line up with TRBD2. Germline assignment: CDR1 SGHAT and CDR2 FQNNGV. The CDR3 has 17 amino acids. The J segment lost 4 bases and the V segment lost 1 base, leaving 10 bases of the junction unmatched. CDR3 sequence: CASSLGLARGVPDTQYF. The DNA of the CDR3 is TGTGCCAGCAGCTTAGGGCTAGCGCGGGGGGTCCCAGATACGCAGTATTTT.

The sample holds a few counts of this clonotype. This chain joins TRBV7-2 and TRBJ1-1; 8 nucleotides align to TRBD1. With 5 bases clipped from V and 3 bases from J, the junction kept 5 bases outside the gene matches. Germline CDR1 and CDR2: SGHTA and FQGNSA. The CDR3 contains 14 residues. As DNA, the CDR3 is TGTGCCAGCAGCCTCGGACAGGGCTACACTGAAGCTTTCTTT. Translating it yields CASSLGQGYTEAFF.

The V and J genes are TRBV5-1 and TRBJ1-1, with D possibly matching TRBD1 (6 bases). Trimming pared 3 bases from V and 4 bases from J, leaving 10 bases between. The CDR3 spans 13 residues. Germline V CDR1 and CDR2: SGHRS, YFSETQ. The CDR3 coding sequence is TGCGCCAGCAGCTCGGGGGCCACCACTGAAGCTTTCTTT. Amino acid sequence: CASSSGATTEAFF.

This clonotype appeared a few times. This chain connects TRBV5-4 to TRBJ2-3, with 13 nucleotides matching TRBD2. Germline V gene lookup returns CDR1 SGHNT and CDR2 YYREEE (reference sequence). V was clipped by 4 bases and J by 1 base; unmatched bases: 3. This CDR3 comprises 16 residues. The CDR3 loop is CASSTGLAGGTDTQYF. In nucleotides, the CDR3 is TGTGCCAGCAGCACAGGACTAGCGGGGGGCACAGATACGCAGTATTTT.

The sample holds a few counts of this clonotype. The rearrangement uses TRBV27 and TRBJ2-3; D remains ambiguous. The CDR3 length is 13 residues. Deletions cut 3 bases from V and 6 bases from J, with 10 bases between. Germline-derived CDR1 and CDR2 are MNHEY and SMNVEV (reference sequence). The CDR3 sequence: CASSLNTWDTQYF. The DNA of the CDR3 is TGTGCCAGCAGTTTGAACACATGGGATACGCAGTATTTT.

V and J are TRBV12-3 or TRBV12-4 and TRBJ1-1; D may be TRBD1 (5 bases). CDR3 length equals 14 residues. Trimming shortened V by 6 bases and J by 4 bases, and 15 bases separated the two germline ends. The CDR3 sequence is CASRDEGRGTEAFF. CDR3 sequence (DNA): TGTGCCAGCAGGGACGAAGGGAGGGGCACTGAAGCTTTCTTT.

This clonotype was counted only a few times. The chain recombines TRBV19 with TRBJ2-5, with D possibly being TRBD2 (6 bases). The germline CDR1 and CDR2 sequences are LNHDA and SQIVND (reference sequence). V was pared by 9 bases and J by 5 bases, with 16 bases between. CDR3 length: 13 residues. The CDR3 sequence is CASQRAGWETQYF. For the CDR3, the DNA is TGTGCCAGCCAGCGGGCGGGTTGGGAGACCCAGTACTTC.

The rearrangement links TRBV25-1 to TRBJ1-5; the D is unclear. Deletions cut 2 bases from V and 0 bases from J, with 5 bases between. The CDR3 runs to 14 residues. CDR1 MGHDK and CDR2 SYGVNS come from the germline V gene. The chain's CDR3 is CASSEVGSNQPQHF. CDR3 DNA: TGTGCCAGCAGTGAAGTAGGTAGCAATCAGCCCCAGCATTTT.

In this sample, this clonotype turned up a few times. The CDR3 loop reads CASTQGTSGGYMETQYF. Written as DNA, the CDR3 is TGTGCCAGCACACAAGGGACTAGCGGGGGGTATATGGAGACCCAGTACTTC. The rearrangement uses TRBV12-3 or TRBV12-4 and TRBJ2-5; TRBD2 matches 15 bases. CDR3 length: 17 residues. V trimming: 7 bases; J trimming: 5 bases; junction bases outside the gene matches: 11.

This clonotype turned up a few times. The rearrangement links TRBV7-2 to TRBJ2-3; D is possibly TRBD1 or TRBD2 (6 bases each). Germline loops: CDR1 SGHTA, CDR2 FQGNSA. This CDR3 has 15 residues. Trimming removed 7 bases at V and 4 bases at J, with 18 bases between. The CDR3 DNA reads TGTGCCAGCACCCGAGTGGGGGGCATCCCAGATACGCAGTATTTT. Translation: CASTRVGGIPDTQYF.

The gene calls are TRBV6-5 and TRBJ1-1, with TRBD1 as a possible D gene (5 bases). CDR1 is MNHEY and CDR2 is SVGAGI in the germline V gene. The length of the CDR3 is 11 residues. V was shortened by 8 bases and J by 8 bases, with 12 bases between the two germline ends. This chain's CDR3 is CASWGSAEAFF. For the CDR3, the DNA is TGTGCCAGCTGGGGGAGTGCGGAAGCTTTCTTT.

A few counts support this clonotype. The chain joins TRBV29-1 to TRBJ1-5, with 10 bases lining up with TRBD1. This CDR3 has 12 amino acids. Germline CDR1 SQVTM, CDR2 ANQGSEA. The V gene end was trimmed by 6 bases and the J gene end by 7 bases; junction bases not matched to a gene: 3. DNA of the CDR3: TGCAGCGTCGCGGGACAGGGGCAGCCCCAGCATTTT. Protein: CSVAGQGQPQHF.

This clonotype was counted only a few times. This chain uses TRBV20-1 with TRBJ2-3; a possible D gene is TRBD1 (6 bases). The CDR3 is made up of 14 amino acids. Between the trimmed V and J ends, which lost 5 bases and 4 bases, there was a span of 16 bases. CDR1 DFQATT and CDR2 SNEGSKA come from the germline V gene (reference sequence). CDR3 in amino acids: CSALGAVGPDTQYF. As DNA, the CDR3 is TGCAGTGCTCTGGGGGCAGTCGGGCCAGATACGCAGTATTTT.

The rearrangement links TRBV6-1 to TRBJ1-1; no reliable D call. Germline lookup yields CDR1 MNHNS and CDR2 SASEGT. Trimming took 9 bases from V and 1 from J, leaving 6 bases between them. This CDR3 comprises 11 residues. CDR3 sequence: CASQPNTEAFF. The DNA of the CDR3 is TGTGCCAGTCAGCCGAACACTGAAGCTTTCTTT.

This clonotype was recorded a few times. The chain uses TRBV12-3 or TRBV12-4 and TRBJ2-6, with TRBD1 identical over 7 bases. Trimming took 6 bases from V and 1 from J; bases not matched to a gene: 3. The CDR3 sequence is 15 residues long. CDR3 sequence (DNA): TGTGCCAGCAGGATACAGGGGTCTGGGGCCAACGTCCTGACTTTC. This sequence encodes CASRIQGSGANVLTF.

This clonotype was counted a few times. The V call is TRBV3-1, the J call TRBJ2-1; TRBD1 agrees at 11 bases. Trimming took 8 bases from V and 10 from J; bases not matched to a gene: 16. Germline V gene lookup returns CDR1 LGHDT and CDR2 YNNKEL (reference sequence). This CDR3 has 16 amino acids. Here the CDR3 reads CASSKTLGQGAWEQFF. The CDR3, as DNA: TGTGCCAGCTCTAAAACCCTCGGACAGGGGGCTTGGGAGCAGTTCTTC.

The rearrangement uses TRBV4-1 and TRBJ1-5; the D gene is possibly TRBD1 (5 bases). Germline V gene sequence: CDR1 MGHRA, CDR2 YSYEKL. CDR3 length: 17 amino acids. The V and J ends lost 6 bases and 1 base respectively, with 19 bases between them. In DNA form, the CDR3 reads TGCGCCAGCAGTCAGGAGGCCCGCCAGGGAAGCAATCAGCCCCAGCATTTT. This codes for CASSQEARQGSNQPQHF.